The TCR beta chain described here comes from a study of T-cell memory formation after mild COVID-19. Background on the study: Largely donor-specific TCR clusters were found. Study-level findings and limits: Later expanders leaned CD4+, whereas day 15 to 85 contracting clones were balanced CD4/CD8.

TCRdb called the 5' RACE reads again in MiXCR, with one record for every CDR3 protein. The sample contains roughly 400,000 distinct CDR3 sequences, about 24% of which appear only once. After removal of 4 bases from V and 7 bases from J, the junction contained 7 bases not matched to a gene. Germline values: CDR1 SGHRS, CDR2 YFSETQ. The CDR3 extends over 16 amino acids. This clonotype was observed a handful of times. Its antigen is not identified. The sequence derives from an adult woman who had mild COVID-19 (a few samples of this study predate the infection). Cell type and time point are not known. Specimen: PBMCs or a T cell subset sorted from them (not recorded which). The chain carries TRBV5-1 and TRBJ2-2; 13 nucleotides line up with TRBD2. In nucleotides, the CDR3 is TGCGCCAGCAGCCCTGGACTAGCGGGAGCCAGCGGGGAGCTGTTTTTT. Protein sequence: CASSPGLAGASGELFF. Together with reference TRBV5-1 and TRBJ2-2, the CDR3 gives the full variable domain: KAGVTQTPRYLIKTRGQQVTLSCSPISGHRSVSWYQQTPGQGLQFLFEYFSETQRNKGNFPGRFSGRQFSNSRSEMNVSTLELGDSALYLCASSPGLAGASGELFFGEGSRLTVL.